This T cell receptor beta chain is drawn from a study of blood T cell repertoires in COVID-19. Study at large: Some COVID-19 samples were acute and others convalescent; all came from the United States, Italy and Spain. PBMCs, B-cell-depleted T cells, or T cells were the source of the cDNA or gDNA that made up the material.

Authors' processing steps: Reference gene primer amplification gave nucleated cell count estimates. The repertoire was sequenced with immunoSEQ multiplex PCR; TCRdb's copy has only in-frame clones and lacks some. D and trimming were read from the DNA, whereas the V and J calls and clone size are those reported in that table. The repertoire holds around 300,000 clones, with 88% as singletons. CDR1 is LGHNA and CDR2 is YNFKEQ in the germline V gene. V dropped 3 bases and J dropped 7; count of bases not matched to a gene: 8. This CDR3 is built from 14 residues. Followed over time, Seattle patients had been enrolled while infection was active.

Material: peripheral blood. The rearrangement joins TRBV4-2 to TRBJ2-7; 8 bases align to TRBD1. This TCR derives from a woman in her 30s with COVID-19, enrolled during active disease. CDR3 residues: CASSHRQGIWEQYF. The CDR3 DNA sequence: TGTGCCAGCAGCCACCGACAGGGGATATGGGAGCAGTACTTC.